This paragraph reports one TCR beta chain. The antigen is undetermined. These data originate in a study of T-cell memory formation after mild COVID-19. Study-wide results and limits: CD4+ contracting clones were found mainly in CM and EM, and CD8+ ones in EMRA. Clones shrinking between day 15 and 85 showed a balanced CD4/CD8 split, and those that grew later tilted toward CD4+.

MiXCR, run by TCRdb on the 5' RACE reads, gives a single entry per CDR3 protein. The sample includes over 300,000 distinct CDR3 sequences, more than 20% seen only once; the top ten take roughly a fifth. Trimming cost V 0 bases and J 6 bases, with 5 bases left between them. Germline V gene lookup returns CDR1 MGHRA and CDR2 YSYEKL. The CDR3 is 12 residues long. This clonotype was obtained from a man aged 18 to 29 who had mild COVID-19 (a few samples of this study predate the infection). Cell type and time point are not known. Sequenced: PBMCs or a T cell subset sorted from them (not recorded which). This chain joins TRBV4-1 and TRBJ2-5; D uncertain. The CDR3 nucleotides are TGCGCCAGCAGCCAAGATGAACAGACCCAGTACTTC. It codes for CASSQDEQTQYF.